This T cell receptor beta chain was retrieved from a study of patients and donors after allogeneic stem cell transplantation. Trimming removed 2 bases from V and 1 base from J; junction bases left unmatched: 7. CDR1 and CDR2 from the germline V gene are DFQATT and SNEGSKA (reference sequence). The CDR3 has 15 residues. This clonotype was seen more than once but under ten times. TCRdb independently ran MiXCR on the RT-PCR reads; one entry per CDR3 protein. The sample lists some 230,000 distinct CDR3 sequences; 13% to 15% were seen once. This clonotype was obtained from a human donor who was either an allogeneic HSCT recipient or a stem cell or donor lymphocyte infusion donor (not recorded which). It is not recorded whose cells these are; they may come from a transplant donor. Sequences were obtained from blood, either unsorted or a sorted T cell fraction (not recorded which). The chain employs TRBV20-1 and TRBJ2-5, with 7 bases aligning to TRBD2. The CDR3 reads CSARIAGPGQETQYF. CDR3 DNA sequence: TGCAGTGCTAGAATAGCGGGTCCGGGCCAAGAGACCCAGTACTTC.